This passage covers 10 T cell receptor beta chains from one sample sequenced in a study of shared clonotypes between healthy human individuals. The data were produced by immunoSEQ multiplex PCR, yet TCRdb's version contains in-frame clones alone and is incomplete. This sample has fewer than 650,000 clones, with approximately 80% found just once. Specimen: PBMCs. The receptor set was obtained from a woman aged 40 to 50 in good health. Some clones in this sample may be carry-over from other donors' samples.

The chain uses TRBV7-2 and TRBJ2-1; possible D gene TRBD2, 6 bases. Trimming shortened V by 1 base and J by 2 bases, and 12 bases separated the two germline ends. Germline lookup yields CDR1 SGHTA and CDR2 FQGNSA. This CDR3 is 16 amino acids long. CDR3 sequence: CASSLVGSAAYNEQFF. DNA of the CDR3: TGTGCCAGCAGCTTAGTCGGGAGCGCCGCCTACAATGAGCAGTTCTTC. Filled out from reference TRBV7-2 and TRBJ2-1, the complete variable domain reads GAGVSQSPSNKVTEKGKDVELRCDPISGHTALYWYRQSLGQGLEFLIYFQGNSAPDKSGLPSDRFSAERTGGSVSTLTIQRTQQEDSAVYLCASSLVGSAAYNEQFFGPGTRLTVL.

Here the CDR3 DNA reads TGTGCCAGCACCCCCGGCAGCTTTAACTATGGCTACACCTTC. Amino acids: CASTPGSFNYGYTF. The chain recombines TRBV28 with TRBJ1-2; D not certain. Germline values: CDR1 MDHEN, CDR2 SYDVKM. Trimming pared 7 bases from V and 1 base from J, leaving 13 bases between. This CDR3 comprises 14 residues.

J is TRBJ2-7 and V is TRBV18; 7 positions agree with TRBD1. The CDR3 totals 15 residues. Per the germline V gene, CDR1 is KGHSH and CDR2 is LQKENI. V was pared by 3 bases and J by 2 bases, with 7 bases of the junction left unmatched. The CDR3: CASSPRRDSAYEQYF. CDR3 nucleotides: TGTGCCAGCTCACCCCGCCGGGACAGTGCCTACGAGCAGTACTTC. Based on the CDR3 plus reference TRBV18 and TRBJ2-7, the full variable domain is NAGVMQNPRHLVRRRGQEARLRCSPMKGHSHVYWYRQLPEEGLKFMVYLQKENIIDESGMPKERFSAEFPKEGPSILRIQQVVRGDSAAYFCASSPRRDSAYEQYFGPGTRLTVT.

V and J are TRBV5-1 and TRBJ2-7, with 8 bases identical to TRBD2. The CDR3 loop spans 17 amino acids. Germline V CDR1 and CDR2: SGHRS, YFSETQ. J was trimmed by 6 bases and V by 1 base; bases with no gene match: 15. In DNA form, the CDR3 reads TGCGCCAGCAGCTTGAGGTCCACGGGAGGGGGTCTGGGCGAGCAGTACTTC. Its translation: CASSLRSTGGGLGEQYF.

The chain employs TRBV5-1 and TRBJ2-7; D may be TRBD1 (7 bases). The CDR3 length is 14 residues. V gave up 3 bases and J gave up 1 base, with 11 bases separating them. Germline CDR1 reads SGHRS; CDR2 reads YFSETQ. CDR3 bases: TGCGCCAGCAGCTCGGCGGGACAGTCCTACGAGCAGTACTTC. Its protein product is CASSSAGQSYEQYF.

The rearrangement joins TRBV6-5 to TRBJ1-5; possible D gene TRBD1, 5 bases. The V and J ends lost 3 bases and 7 bases respectively, with 13 bases between them. The CDR3 covers 14 residues. Germline values: CDR1 MNHEY, CDR2 SVGAGI. CDR3 nucleotides: TGTGCCAGCAGTTATTCAGGAGGGGAGCAGCCCCAGCATTTT. It specifies CASSYSGGEQPQHF.

This clone has only a few counts. This chain uses TRBV19 with TRBJ2-3; TRBD2 matches 8 bases. Germline assignment: CDR1 LNHDA and CDR2 SQIVND (reference sequence). Unmatched junction bases numbered 13, after V lost 4 bases and J lost 4 bases. The CDR3 spans 17 residues. The CDR3 DNA reads as TGTGCCAGTAGTAGAATTGGACTAGCAGGAACCTCAGATACGCAGTATTTT. Translated: CASSRIGLAGTSDTQYF.

The V and J genes are TRBV21-1 and TRBJ2-7. TRBV21-1 is deemed a pseudogene. This CDR3 is built from 14 residues. For the CDR3, the DNA is TGTGCCAGCAGCAAAGCCGACCAAAACTACGAGCAGTACTTC. This encodes CASSKADQNYEQYF.

The chain combines TRBV7-8 with TRBJ1-5, with 7 bases lining up with TRBD1. This CDR3 spans 14 amino acids. The germline CDR1 and CDR2 sequences are SGHVS and FQNEAQ. V shed 5 bases, J shed 8 bases, and the junction held 9 bases outside the gene matches. CDR3: CASSPDRVGEPQHF. In nucleotides, the CDR3 is TGTGCCAGCAGCCCTGACAGGGTTGGTGAGCCCCAGCATTTT. The full variable domain, completed using reference TRBV7-8 and TRBJ1-5, is GAGVSQSPRYKVAKRGQDVALRCDPISGHVSLFWYQQALGQGPEFLTYFQNEAQLDKSGLPSDRFFAERPEGSVSTLKIQRTQQEDSAVYLCASSPDRVGEPQHFGDGTRLSIL.

This clone appeared a few times. V usage is TRBV19 and J usage is TRBJ2-4; D might be TRBD2 (6 bases). Trimming shortened V by 7 bases and J by 5 bases, and 15 bases separated the two germline ends. The germline CDR1 and CDR2 sequences are LNHDA and SQIVND (reference sequence). This CDR3 region has 14 residues. The DNA for the CDR3 is TGTGCCAGTACGGAGGGTATACTCGAAAACATTCAGTACTTC. Translating it yields CASTEGILENIQYF.